This T cell receptor beta chain appears in the sequencing data of a study of response to subunit inactivated influenza vaccine. One entry per CDR3 protein results from TCRdb running MiXCR on the RT-PCR reads. The sample yields hundreds of thousands of distinct CDR3 sequences, less than 8% seen once. This clonotype was seen a few times. What it binds is unknown. The germline gives CDR1 LGHNA, CDR2 YNFKEQ. The CDR3 loop spans 15 amino acids. V shed 0 bases and J shed 3 bases, with 9 bases lying between them. Study conclusions and caveats: Authors suggested seasonal influenza vaccinations each recruit few new T cells.

The source was PBMCs from blood, collected less than 30 months after vaccination. The receptor comes from a man between 50 and 70 years old who received an inactivated influenza vaccine. The chain has TRBV4-2 and TRBJ1-3, with D hard to call. This CDR3 reads CASSQDRHGGNTIYF. The DNA of the CDR3 is TGTGCCAGCAGCCAAGATCGACACGGTGGAAACACCATATATTTT.